This note documents a single T cell receptor (beta chain) sequence. This entry comes from a study of blood T cell repertoires in COVID-19. This CDR3 is 12 amino acids long. Between the trimmed V and J ends, which lost 2 bases and 11 bases, there was a span of 13 bases. CDR1 and CDR2 (germline): SGHTS, YDEGEE. Here immunoSEQ multiplex PCR was the method, and the copy in TCRdb shows in-frame clones only, minus some. The sample shows 100,000 to 150,000 clones, around 70% of them seen only once. The receptor's source is a man in his sixties with acute or convalescent COVID-19. The chain links TRBV5-8 to TRBJ1-1, with no clear D. The specimen sequenced was peripheral blood. In DNA form, the CDR3 reads TGTGCCAGCAGCTTAAGACCGGGGTACGCTTTCTTT. Protein sequence: CASSLRPGYAFF.